Each of the 4 T cell receptor beta chains below was sequenced from the same sample in a study of molecular identifiers for immune sequencing clone quantification. MiXCR, run by TCRdb on the PCR reads, gives a single entry per CDR3 protein. The data contain 350,000 or so distinct CDR3 sequences, roughly 23% of them singletons. Sequencing used naive CD8+ T cells from blood, with Jurkat cell RNA spiked in. Stated subset: FACS-sorted CD8+CD4-CCR7+CD45RA+ naive T cells. The source is a human donor in good health. Some libraries in this study had Jurkat cell RNA spiked in.

As regards this clonotype: The conserved final phenylalanine or tryptophan is absent from the CDR3, which likely points to a read error. This chain joins TRBV14 and TRBJ2-3; no clear D. The CDR3 sequence is 16 residues long. Germline CDR1 SGHDN, CDR2 FVKESK. As DNA, the CDR3 is TGCGCCAGCAGCCAAGATATTGCAGGTCCCCCAGATACGCAGTATTCT. This gives the protein CASSQDIAGPPDTQYS.

Notes on this clonotype: This may stem from a read error, because a much larger clone lies one nucleotide away. The V call is TRBV7-9, the J call TRBJ1-4; a possible D gene is TRBD1 (6 bases). This CDR3 region has 13 residues. Germline V gene data show CDR1 as SEHNR and CDR2 as FQNEAQ (reference sequence). The CDR3 DNA reads as TGTGCCACAGACAGGCCAACTAGTGAAAAACTGTTTTTT. Its translation is CATDRPTSEKLFF. Full variable domain (remainder filled in from reference TRBV7-9 and TRBJ1-4): DTGVSQNPRHKITKRGQNVTFRCDPISEHNRLYWYRQTLGQGPEFLTYFQNEAQLEKSRLLSDRFSAERPKGSFSTLEIQRTEQGDSAMYLCATDRPTSEKLFFGSGTQLSVL.

This clonotype was detected many times. The chain recombines TRBV5-6 with TRBJ2-3; no clear D. The germline V gene has CDR1 SGHDT and CDR2 YYEEEE. Trimming shortened V by 0 bases and J by 3 bases, and 8 bases separated the two germline ends. This CDR3 comprises 14 residues. CDR3 DNA sequence: TGTGCCAGCAGCTTGGAGGAGAGGACAGATACGCAGTATTTT. Protein sequence: CASSLEERTDTQYF.

About this clonotype: Since a much larger clone is just one base distant, this may be a read error. The chain links TRBV27 to TRBJ1-1, with a tentative D call TRBD1 (6 bases). In germline, CDR1 is MNHEY, CDR2 SMNVEV (reference sequence). The CDR3 extends over 13 amino acids. CDR3 sequence: CASIAGASAEASF. The DNA of the CDR3 is TGTGCCAGCATTGCAGGGGCGTCGGCTGAAGCTTCCTTT.